The clone carrying this TCR beta chain was detected ten times or more. Its antigen remains unidentified. Germline V gene sequence: CDR1 DFQATT, CDR2 SNEGSKA (reference sequence). Trimming removed 1 base at V and 4 bases at J, with 6 bases between. This CDR3 comprises 12 residues. The sample comes from a study of identical twins. Notes on the study in general: The analysis was cross-sectional rather than longitudinal within donors. Invariant MAIT and iNKT cells are populations that could partly confound zero-insertion analyses.

A universal primer site was created by template switching, with the cDNA bearing unique molecular identifiers. Each CDR3 protein is one row after TCRdb ran MiXCR on the 5' RACE reads. The sample carries about 1.7 million distinct CDR3 sequences, about 32% recorded once. Specimen: cord blood. The genes are TRBV20-1 and TRBJ2-3, with D hard to call. The TCR comes from a newborn girl in good health. In nucleotides, the CDR3 is TGCAGTGCTAGAGGACTCCCAGATACGCAGTATTTT. This encodes CSARGLPDTQYF.